Below are 26 T cell receptor beta chains sequenced from a single sample in a study of cytomegalovirus exposure and HLA in healthy donors. Researchers ran the PCR with 60 Vbeta and 13 Jbeta primers. The protocol was immunoSEQ multiplex PCR, while the TCRdb copy is restricted to in-frame clones and leaves out a portion. The sample gives roughly 100,000 clones, roughly 71% of which show up once; 4.5% to 6% is in the top ten. Sequencing used PBMCs. The receptors here all came from a middle-aged woman in good health and CMV-seronegative.

With regard to this clone: Other DNA sequences from this sample encode an identical CDR3 as well. The V gene is TRBV5-1, the J gene TRBJ2-5, with TRBD2 as a possible D gene (5 bases). V lost 0 bases and J 5 bases, leaving 11 bases between the germline ends. This CDR3 is built from 14 residues. Germline CDR1 is SGHRS and CDR2 is YFSETQ. The CDR3 DNA follows: TGCGCCAGCAGCTTGGGAACCTCGGGGGAGACCCAGTACTTC. This gives the protein CASSLGTSGETQYF.

A note on this clone: At the DNA level, this CDR3 is encoded by other sequences in the same sample as well. This chain connects TRBV9 to TRBJ1-1; D is perhaps TRBD1 (6 bases). V shed 0 bases and J shed 2 bases, with 8 bases lying between them. The germline V gene has CDR1 SGDLS and CDR2 YYNGEE. This CDR3 has 14 amino acids. This CDR3 reads CASSVGTVNTEAFF. The DNA for the CDR3 is TGTGCCAGCAGCGTAGGGACAGTCAACACTGAAGCTTTCTTT. Filled out from reference TRBV9 and TRBJ1-1, the complete variable domain reads DSGVTQTPKHLITATGQRVTLRCSPRSGDLSVYWYQQSLDQGLQFLIQYYNGEERAKGNILERFSAQQFPDLHSELNLSSLELGDSALYFCASSVGTVNTEAFFGQGTRLTVV.

This clone has a single count. This sample includes further DNA sequences coding for the same CDR3. V is TRBV15 and J is TRBJ1-5; weak D call: TRBD1 (6 bases). Trimming removed 3 bases from V and 8 bases from J, with 11 bases in between. Germline V gene sequence: CDR1 LNHNV, CDR2 YYDKDF (reference sequence). This CDR3 comprises 13 residues. CDR3 bases: TGTGCCACCAGCAGCGACAGGTATGAGCCCCAGCATTTT. This encodes CATSSDRYEPQHF.

This chain links TRBV5-6 with TRBJ1-1; 7 positions agree with TRBD1. The CDR3 runs to 16 residues. J gave up 3 bases and V 0 bases, and 8 bases lay outside the gene matches. CDR1 SGHDT and CDR2 YYEEEE come from the germline V gene. The CDR3 region is CASSLEVEGADTEAFF. In DNA form, the CDR3 reads TGTGCCAGCAGCTTGGAGGTTGAGGGGGCGGACACTGAAGCTTTCTTT.

This chain connects TRBV4-1 to TRBJ1-4; 10 bases fit TRBD1. With 4 bases clipped from V and 8 bases from J, the junction kept 10 bases outside the gene matches. Looked up from germline, CDR1 is MGHRA and CDR2 is YSYEKL. This CDR3 is 16 amino acids long. CDR3 protein: CASSRLMGQGNEKLFF. The CDR3, as DNA: TGCGCCAGCAGCCGCCTGATGGGACAGGGGAACGAAAAACTGTTTTTT.

The chain carries TRBV27 and TRBJ2-5; D may be TRBD1 (6 bases). Trimming removed 5 bases from V and 7 bases from J, with 17 bases in between. Germline CDR1 is MNHEY and CDR2 is SMNVEV (reference sequence). This CDR3 comprises 14 residues. CDR3 sequence (DNA): TGTGCCAGCAGTCCTTGGACAGCCCTTGGGACCCAGTACTTC. Translated: CASSPWTALGTQYF.

The genes are TRBV29-1 and TRBJ2-5, with TRBD2 matching 8 bases. CDR3 length equals 15 residues. Unmatched junction bases numbered 6, after V lost 1 base and J lost 2 bases. The germline V gene encodes CDR1 SQVTM and CDR2 ANQGSEA. The CDR3 nucleotides are TGCAGCGTTGAAGTGGCGGGGGGCTTACAAGAGACCCAGTACTTC. This sequence encodes CSVEVAGGLQETQYF.

This chain joins TRBV28 and TRBJ2-7; 12 nucleotides align to TRBD2. J gave up 4 bases and V 10 bases, and 8 bases lay outside the gene matches. The CDR3 sequence is 14 residues long. The germline CDR1 and CDR2 sequences are MDHEN and SYDVKM. This CDR3 reads CATKGLAGGYEQYF. The CDR3 DNA reads as TGTGCCACAAAGGGGCTAGCGGGGGGGTACGAGCAGTACTTC.

The V call is TRBV2, the J call TRBJ1-2; D not certain. Trimming removed 8 bases at V and 7 bases at J, with 14 bases between. The CDR3 consists of 12 residues. CDR1 and CDR2 (germline): SNHLY, FYNNEI. In DNA form, the CDR3 reads TGTGCCAGCCGGGGATTTATGGGTGGCTACACCTTC. Amino acids: CASRGFMGGYTF.

The chain employs TRBV5-1 and TRBJ2-3, with TRBD1 matching 8 bases. The germline CDR1 and CDR2 sequences are SGHRS and YFSETQ. The V gene end was trimmed by 5 bases and the J gene end by 6 bases; junction bases not matched to a gene: 8. The CDR3 contains 14 residues. Written as DNA, the CDR3 is TGCGCCAGCAGTTTACAGGGGGTGACGGATACGCAGTATTTT. Translation gives CASSLQGVTDTQYF.

V and J are TRBV20-1 and TRBJ1-3, with D uncertain. The germline V gene encodes CDR1 DFQATT and CDR2 SNEGSKA (reference sequence). The CDR3 contains 11 residues. Trimming took off 6 bases at V and 3 bases at J, with 6 bases between the two ends. DNA for the CDR3: TGCAGTGCCCCAATTGGAAACACCATATATTTT. Its translation is CSAPIGNTIYF.

J is TRBJ2-3 and V is TRBV7-8; no definite D call. CDR1 is SGHVS, CDR2 FQNEAQ, per germline. This CDR3 comprises 14 residues. V lost 5 bases, J lost 2 bases, and 11 bases lay in between. The CDR3: CASSVLENTDTQYF. For the CDR3, the DNA is TGTGCCAGCAGCGTGTTAGAAAACACAGATACGCAGTATTTT.

The V call is TRBV9, the J call TRBJ2-1; 7 bases align to TRBD2. CDR3 length: 13 residues. CDR1 and CDR2 (germline): SGDLS, YYNGEE. V was clipped by 1 base and J by 8 bases; unmatched bases: 3. CDR3 residues: CASSVRLAYEQFF. The DNA for the CDR3 is TGTGCCAGCAGCGTAAGACTAGCATATGAGCAGTTCTTC.

The V gene is TRBV14, the J gene TRBJ2-1; no definite D call. The germline V gene encodes CDR1 SGHDN and CDR2 FVKESK. Trimming removed 4 bases from V and 6 bases from J, with 16 bases in between. CDR3 length: 15 residues. The CDR3 spells CASSPQLALPNEQFF. DNA for the CDR3: TGTGCCAGCAGCCCCCAATTAGCCCTCCCCAATGAGCAGTTCTTC.

The chain joins TRBV9 to TRBJ2-5, with D possibly matching TRBD2 (5 bases). The V end lost 0 bases, the J end lost 2 bases, and 8 bases lay between the germline ends. Germline V gene data show CDR1 as SGDLS and CDR2 as YYNGEE. This CDR3 spans 14 amino acids. The CDR3 spells CASSVGPGQETQYF. The CDR3 DNA sequence: TGTGCCAGCAGCGTAGGTCCGGGGCAAGAGACCCAGTACTTC.

This clone came up once. This chain links TRBV10-3 with TRBJ2-1, with 8 bases that match TRBD2. J gave up 0 bases and V 3 bases, and 7 bases lay outside the gene matches. This CDR3 region has 17 residues. The germline V gene has CDR1 ENHRY and CDR2 SYGVKD. The CDR3 spells CAISDDWSGSSYNEQFF. The CDR3 DNA reads TGTGCCATCAGTGACGACTGGAGCGGGAGCTCCTACAATGAGCAGTTCTTC.

The chain combines TRBV5-1 with TRBJ1-4, with D maybe TRBD1 (5 bases). The CDR3 covers 16 residues. The germline V gene encodes CDR1 SGHRS and CDR2 YFSETQ. With 0 bases removed from V and 3 bases from J, the gap between germline ends came to 12 bases. CDR3 nucleotides: TGCGCCAGCAGCTTGGGTCCGGCGGGGGCTAATGAAAAACTGTTTTTT. It encodes CASSLGPAGANEKLFF.

This clone was found a few times. This chain uses TRBV5-1 with TRBJ1-1; 7 nucleotides match TRBD1. The CDR3 is 16 residues long. The junction had 8 bases not matched to a gene; V was cut back by 2 bases and J by 1 base. Looked up from germline, CDR1 is SGHRS and CDR2 is YFSETQ. In DNA form, the CDR3 reads TGCGCCAGCAGCTTAGGACAGGCCAGGGGGAACACTGAAGCTTTCTTT. Translation: CASSLGQARGNTEAFF.

CDR3 region: CASSIGAEAFF. The CDR3 region has the DNA TGTGCCAGTAGTATCGGGGCTGAAGCTTTCTTT. The chain couples TRBV19 to TRBJ1-1; D unresolved. This CDR3 comprises 11 residues. With 3 bases removed from V and 6 bases from J, the gap between germline ends came to 5 bases. Germline loops: CDR1 LNHDA, CDR2 SQIVND (reference sequence). Supplemented by reference TRBV19 and TRBJ1-1, the full variable domain reads DGGITQSPKYLFRKEGQNVTLSCEQNLNHDAMYWYRQDPGQGLRLIYYSQIVNDFQKGDIAEGYSVSREKKESFPLTVTSAQKNPTAFYLCASSIGAEAFFGQGTRLTVV.

This sequence joins TRBV4-3 and TRBJ1-2, with a possible D match to TRBD1 (5 bases). Germline CDR1 is LGHNA and CDR2 is YSLEER. This CDR3 comprises 16 residues. V was trimmed by 3 bases and J by 3 bases, leaving 17 bases between them. CDR3 coding DNA: TGCGCCAGCAGCCAGCTCAGGCGGGGCCTGGACTATGGCTACACCTTC. Encoded protein: CASSQLRRGLDYGYTF.

This sequence joins TRBV5-4 and TRBJ1-3; tentative D call: TRBD1 (6 bases). The CDR3 has 16 residues. Germline CDR1 SGHNT, CDR2 YYREEE (reference sequence). V was trimmed by 2 bases and J by 0 bases, leaving 12 bases between them. CDR3 coding DNA: TGTGCCAGCAGCTTTGGACAGCCCTTCTCTGGAAACACCATATATTTT. Translation gives CASSFGQPFSGNTIYF.

The chain couples TRBV18 to TRBJ2-2; tentatively, D is TRBD1 (6 bases). The germline V gene has CDR1 KGHSH and CDR2 LQKENI. Trimming took 3 bases from V and 3 from J, leaving 8 bases between them. The CDR3 extends over 14 amino acids. CDR3 loop: CASSPPGDTGELFF. The CDR3 DNA is TGTGCCAGCTCACCCCCAGGGGACACCGGGGAGCTGTTTTTT. Supplemented by reference TRBV18 and TRBJ2-2, the full variable domain reads NAGVMQNPRHLVRRRGQEARLRCSPMKGHSHVYWYRQLPEEGLKFMVYLQKENIIDESGMPKERFSAEFPKEGPSILRIQQVVRGDSAAYFCASSPPGDTGELFFGEGSRLTVL.

CDR3: CASKPDSEKLFF. In nucleotides, the CDR3 is TGTGCCAGCAAACCCGACAGTGAAAAACTGTTTTTT. The V and J genes are TRBV2 and TRBJ1-4; possible D gene TRBD1, 5 bases. Germline loops: CDR1 SNHLY, CDR2 FYNNEI. CDR3 length: 12 amino acids. Trimming took off 7 bases at V and 7 bases at J, with 10 bases between the two ends. The full variable domain, with the rest looked up from reference TRBV2 and TRBJ1-4, is EPEVTQTPSHQVTQMGQEVILRCVPISNHLYFYWYRQILGQKVEFLVSFYNNEISEKSEIFDDQFSVERPDGSNFTLKIRSTKLEDSAMYFCASKPDSEKLFFGSGTQLSVL.

This sequence joins TRBV19 and TRBJ1-2; perhaps TRBD1 as D (5 bases). This CDR3 spans 13 amino acids. Germline V lookup: CDR1 LNHDA, CDR2 SQIVND (reference sequence). V gave up 9 bases and J gave up 4 bases, with 15 bases separating them. The CDR3 reads CASRETDIYGYTF. CDR3 nucleotides: TGTGCCAGCCGAGAGACAGATATCTATGGCTACACCTTC.

A few counts support this clone. The rearrangement joins TRBV5-6 to TRBJ2-7; tentative D call: TRBD1 (6 bases). Germline V gives CDR1 SGHDT, CDR2 YYEEEE. V was cut by 4 bases and J by 6 bases, with 11 bases left in between. The CDR3 covers 12 residues. CDR3 in DNA: TGTGCCAGCAGCCCCGGACAGTTCGAGCAGTACTTC. Translated: CASSPGQFEQYF. Together with reference TRBV5-6 and TRBJ2-7, the CDR3 gives the full variable domain: DAGVTQSPTHLIKTRGQQVTLRCSPKSGHDTVSWYQQALGQGPQFIFQYYEEEERQRGNFPDRFSGHQFPNYSSELNVNALLLGDSALYLCASSPGQFEQYFGPGTRLTVT.

The table lists this clone with a few counts. The chain is built from TRBV7-9 and TRBJ1-1; D is ambiguous. Trimming left V 7 bases short and J 0 bases short, with 12 bases between. From germline, CDR1 is SEHNR and CDR2 FQNEAQ (reference sequence). The CDR3 runs to 14 residues. Here the CDR3 DNA reads TGTGCCAGCAACGTCAGGAATTTGAACACTGAAGCTTTCTTT. It specifies CASNVRNLNTEAFF.